Listed below are T cell receptor beta chains from one sample, sequenced in a study of blood T cell repertoires in COVID-19. Produced via immunoSEQ multiplex PCR; TCRdb's table is partial and in-frame only. This table holds 15,000 to 20,000 clones, around nine tenths found once. Sequenced input: peripheral blood. All receptors derive from a man in his forties or fifties with active COVID-19. Each CDR3 is given with its conserved first and last residue.

cdr3_aa: CASSLRTRGEGQTQYF
j_call: TRBJ2-5
v_call: TRBV5-1

cdr3_aa: CASSLGTGTANYGYTF
j_call: TRBJ1-2
v_call: TRBV5-1

cdr3_aa: CASSYWTGDGYTF
j_call: TRBJ1-2
v_call: TRBV6-5

cdr3_aa: CASSLEAGGATDTQYF
j_call: TRBJ2-3
v_call: TRBV7-2

cdr3_aa: CATRDSYSNQPQHF
j_call: TRBJ1-5
v_call: TRBV24-1

cdr3_aa: CATSEGAFYGYTF
j_call: TRBJ1-2
v_call: TRBV24-1

cdr3_aa: CASSFLTLGGDEQFF
j_call: TRBJ2-1
v_call: TRBV5-4

cdr3_aa: CASSIVGSRETQYF
j_call: TRBJ2-5
v_call: TRBV19

cdr3_aa: CATSRGTGGPNYGYTF
j_call: TRBJ1-2
v_call: TRBV15

cdr3_aa: CASSLGHYSNQPQHF
j_call: TRBJ1-5
v_call: TRBV3-1/TRBV3-2

cdr3_aa: CASIGTGSVTGELFF
j_call: TRBJ2-2
v_call: TRBV6-5

cdr3_aa: CASNPGGGEQFF
j_call: TRBJ2-1
v_call: TRBV7-8

cdr3_aa: CASSRRTTSGRNEQYF
j_call: TRBJ2-7
v_call: TRBV3-1/TRBV3-2

cdr3_aa: CASSQVAASDYEQYF
j_call: TRBJ2-7
v_call: TRBV4-2

cdr3_aa: CASSQNRDYGYTF
j_call: TRBJ1-2
v_call: TRBV14

cdr3_aa: CASSQNEKLFF
j_call: TRBJ1-4
v_call: TRBV6-2/TRBV6-3

cdr3_aa: CASSLVGSKGTQYF
j_call: TRBJ2-5
v_call: TRBV7-9

cdr3_aa: CASSNPGNPYGYTF
j_call: TRBJ1-2
v_call: TRBV19

cdr3_aa: CASSSTAGVYNEQFF
j_call: TRBJ2-1
v_call: TRBV2

cdr3_aa: CASSAGTGINEKLFF
j_call: TRBJ1-4
v_call: TRBV5-1

cdr3_aa: CASSRPSSYNEQFF
j_call: TRBJ2-1
v_call: TRBV5-4

cdr3_aa: CASSLAGDGTGELFF
j_call: TRBJ2-2
v_call: TRBV27

cdr3_aa: CASSLALAGYEQYF
j_call: TRBJ2-7
v_call: TRBV11-2

cdr3_aa: CASSKALDRHTGEQYF
j_call: TRBJ2-7
v_call: TRBV21-1

cdr3_aa: CASSSTGTTTNEKLFF
j_call: TRBJ1-4
v_call: TRBV5-4

cdr3_aa: CASSAGTYTEAFF
j_call: TRBJ1-1
v_call: TRBV7-9

cdr3_aa: CASSSSGSRDYEQYF
j_call: TRBJ2-7
v_call: TRBV7-9

cdr3_aa: CASSSRDSYTEAFF
j_call: TRBJ1-1
v_call: TRBV27

cdr3_aa: CASSPIGGTEAFF
j_call: TRBJ1-1
v_call: TRBV12-3/TRBV12-4

cdr3_aa: CASSSTSGSGGEQFF
j_call: TRBJ2-1
v_call: TRBV9

cdr3_aa: CATSDPSGSGETQYF
j_call: TRBJ2-5
v_call: TRBV24-1

cdr3_aa: CASSHHPQQSNTEAFF
j_call: TRBJ1-1
v_call: TRBV4-1

cdr3_aa: CAISGTGGRDGYTF
j_call: TRBJ1-2
v_call: TRBV10-3

cdr3_aa: CSVETSGRADDEQFF
j_call: TRBJ2-1
v_call: TRBV29-1

cdr3_aa: CASSLGTGGSYNEQFF
j_call: TRBJ2-1
v_call: TRBV5-4

cdr3_aa: CASSLHRGNSPLHF
j_call: TRBJ1-6
v_call: TRBV28

cdr3_aa: CASSPRGGSGNTIYF
j_call: TRBJ1-3
v_call: TRBV9

cdr3_aa: CASSDRDVINQPQHF
j_call: TRBJ1-5
v_call: TRBV4-1

cdr3_aa: CASSIRGNTEAFF
j_call: TRBJ1-1
v_call: TRBV10-2

cdr3_aa: CASSRDISTNEKLFF
j_call: TRBJ1-4
v_call: TRBV2

cdr3_aa: CASSPLRAQGTGYTF
j_call: TRBJ1-2
v_call: TRBV11-2

cdr3_aa: CASSPPGNSPLHF
j_call: TRBJ1-6
v_call: TRBV7-2

cdr3_aa: CASSPLRRGETQYF
j_call: TRBJ2-5
v_call: TRBV11-2

cdr3_aa: CASSVRDRGVGSYSNQPQHF
j_call: TRBJ1-5
v_call: TRBV28

cdr3_aa: CASSPRPRGTGNWYGYTF
j_call: TRBJ1-2
v_call: TRBV11-2

cdr3_aa: CASIQRTGTELTEAFF
j_call: TRBJ1-1
v_call: TRBV19

cdr3_aa: CASSQDARETSSSYNEQFF
j_call: TRBJ2-1
v_call: TRBV3-1/TRBV3-2

cdr3_aa: CAWSVSGRETQYF
j_call: TRBJ2-5
v_call: TRBV30

cdr3_aa: CASSQYRSGNTIYF
j_call: TRBJ1-3
v_call: TRBV7-9

cdr3_aa: CASSLDGTRTYEQYF
j_call: TRBJ2-7
v_call: TRBV7-2

cdr3_aa: CASSFGRNIQYF
j_call: TRBJ2-4
v_call: TRBV5-6

cdr3_aa: CASRSRGTSGFEGVYNEQFF
j_call: TRBJ2-1
v_call: TRBV2

cdr3_aa: CASSSTGLGAYEQYF
j_call: TRBJ2-7
v_call: TRBV27

cdr3_aa: CAWSLGTSYSTQYF
j_call: TRBJ2-5
v_call: TRBV30

cdr3_aa: CASSQELTYEQYF
j_call: TRBJ2-7
v_call: TRBV3-1/TRBV3-2

cdr3_aa: CASSRQAFRNQPQHF
j_call: TRBJ1-5
v_call: TRBV5-6

cdr3_aa: CSASRDHGYTF
j_call: TRBJ1-2
v_call: TRBV20-1